The 8 T cell receptor beta chains given below trace back to one sample, sequenced in a study of beta chain features in type 1 diabetes. These TCRs are of unknown antigen specificity. The study's findings and limits: Shorter TCRB CDR3s, moderately but significantly so, were found in Type 1 diabetes patients in all four CD4+ subsets.

All of the isolated RNA was reverse transcribed, so expressed TCRB transcripts were sequenced. Libraries were prepared by immunoSEQ multiplex PCR; TCRdb keeps only in-frame clonotypes and omits some of them. The table lists 600,000 to 700,000 clones, over 10% of them singletons. The sample comprised naive CD4+ T cells from blood. The origin of the receptors is a man aged 25 to 40 with type 1 diabetes.

This rearrangement joins TRBV5-1 to TRBJ2-1, with 8 positions matching TRBD1. This CDR3 is 13 amino acids long. J gave up 8 bases and V 3 bases, and 4 bases lay outside the gene matches. The germline V gene encodes CDR1 SGHRS and CDR2 YFSETQ. This CDR3 reads CASSSTGADEQFF. CDR3 in DNA: TGCGCCAGCAGCTCGACAGGGGCGGATGAGCAGTTCTTC. Variable domain in full (rest from reference TRBV5-1 and TRBJ2-1): KAGVTQTPRYLIKTRGQQVTLSCSPISGHRSVSWYQQTPGQGLQFLFEYFSETQRNKGNFPGRFSGRQFSNSRSEMNVSTLELGDSALYLCASSSTGADEQFFGPGTRLTVL.

A few counts support this clone. V usage is TRBV27 and J usage is TRBJ1-5; tentative D call: TRBD1 (6 bases). Germline V gene sequence: CDR1 MNHEY, CDR2 SMNVEV (reference sequence). V shed 6 bases and J shed 5 bases, with 8 bases lying between them. The CDR3 extends over 12 amino acids. CDR3 residues: CASRDRDQPQHF. The CDR3 coding sequence is TGTGCCAGCAGGGACAGAGATCAGCCCCAGCATTTT.

This clone was observed a handful of times. V gene TRBV2 combines with J gene TRBJ1-5; tentative D call: TRBD1 (6 bases). The CDR3 runs to 13 residues. In germline, CDR1 is SNHLY, CDR2 FYNNEI. V was pared by 7 bases and J by 6 bases, with 13 bases between. In nucleotides, the CDR3 is TGTGCCAGCAAGAACAGGGCTGGTCAGCCCCAGCATTTT. Translation: CASKNRAGQPQHF.

The sample holds a few counts of this clone. The chain couples TRBV7-2 to TRBJ2-7; 14 bases are a match to TRBD2. Per the germline V gene, CDR1 is SGHTA and CDR2 is FQGNSA. J gave up 0 bases and V 4 bases, and 5 bases lay outside the gene matches. CDR3 length: 17 residues. The CDR3 region is CASSSRTSGGSSYEQYF. The CDR3 bases are TGTGCCAGCAGCTCAAGGACTAGCGGGGGGAGCTCCTACGAGCAGTACTTC.

This clone was counted between two and nine times. The chain joins TRBV20-1 to TRBJ2-2; no clear D gene. Germline CDR1 DFQATT, CDR2 SNEGSKA (reference sequence). The CDR3 has 11 amino acids. Trimming shortened V by 3 bases and J by 8 bases, and 7 bases separated the two germline ends. The CDR3 region is CSASNGGELFF. Here the CDR3 DNA reads TGCAGTGCTAGTAATGGGGGGGAGCTGTTTTTT.

The chain has TRBV19 and TRBJ2-3; D gene unclear. The V gene lost 10 bases and the J gene lost 5 bases, with 7 bases spanning the gap. The CDR3 has 10 amino acids. In germline, CDR1 is LNHDA, CDR2 SQIVND (reference sequence). In nucleotides, the CDR3 is TGTGCCAATCCGGAAGATACGCAGTATTTT. This sequence encodes CANPEDTQYF.

The chain links TRBV27 to TRBJ1-5, with D uncertain. Germline V lookup: CDR1 MNHEY, CDR2 SMNVEV (reference sequence). V shed 3 bases and J shed 0 bases, with 6 bases lying between them. The CDR3 consists of 14 residues. CDR3 in DNA: TGTGCCAGCAGTTTTACAAATAGCAATCAGCCCCAGCATTTT. As protein: CASSFTNSNQPQHF.

The rearrangement uses TRBV6-5 and TRBJ1-2; tentative D call: TRBD1 (5 bases). The CDR3 is 14 amino acids. V gave up 5 bases and J gave up 0 bases, with 10 bases separating them. CDR1 and CDR2 from the germline V gene are MNHEY and SVGAGI. The CDR3 region has the DNA TGTGCCAGCAGTGTCCAGGGCACTAACTATGGCTACACCTTC. Amino acid sequence: CASSVQGTNYGYTF.